This TCR beta chain originates from a study of tumor-infiltrating lymphocytes in primary liver carcinoma. Study-level background: Those enrolled were patients of both sexes, who were aged 30 to 69 years.

This clonotype was recorded at least ten times. Germline DNA was also extracted, and blood RNA derived from unsorted whole blood. CDR3 length: 14 amino acids. With 5 bases clipped from V and 10 bases from J, the junction kept 12 bases outside the gene matches. TCR beta cDNA was prepared out of approximately 470 ng total RNA by means of a constant-region primer. Libraries of TCR beta came from three nested multiplex PCR rounds with slightly modified ARM-PCR. The study ran its first two PCR rounds for roughly 11 cycles each, using TRBV1-TRBV30 forward primers and a C-beta reverse primer. TCRdb called the multiplex PCR reads again in MiXCR, with one record for every CDR3 protein. The profile shows more than 150,000 distinct CDR3 sequences, 50% to 75% of them singletons.

Material for sequencing was peripheral blood. This TCR came from a man in his forties with primary liver carcinoma and hepatitis B virus infection. The V call is TRBV12-3 or TRBV12-4, the J call TRBJ1-1; 8 bases are shared with TRBD1. CDR3 protein: CASSATGTGRVAFF. The DNA for the CDR3 is TGTGCCAGCAGTGCGACCGGGACAGGTAGAGTAGCTTTCTTT.